One T cell receptor (beta chain) is described in this entry. Which antigen it targets is not known. No base quality values were provided; no much bigger clone lies one nucleotide off. The data are from a study of T cell responses to AZD1222 COVID-19 vaccine (dated by TCRdb to the early 2020s). Turning to the overall study: A total of 233 trial participants underwent TCR sequencing, of whom around 210 had received two doses of AZD1222 and 26 had received two doses of the MenACWY control vaccine. Trial participants were enrolled by age into 18-55, 56-69 and 70-plus year subgroups, with about 150, 27 and 61 TCR-sequenced participants respectively. The study at large found these results: Participants were mostly white British, with more females than males. The authors suggested clonal diversity may have been underestimated. After two AZD1222 doses, both the breadth and the depth of spike-specific TCRs were significantly higher than at day 0 and than in MenACWY recipients. In the small 56-69-year group, the increase in depth fell short of significance, most likely because of low power. Vaccine-associated CD4 TCRs spanned the whole spike protein, with dominant responses in regions 160-218 and 743-854. Reportedly, close to half of the unique spike-specific TCRs recognized epitopes lying outside the regions that are mutated in the B.1.351 and B.1.1.7 variants. Because no day 14 peak-response samples were available, repertoires were characterized only after the peak T cell response. Only a handful of AZD1222 recipients were SARS-CoV-2 seropositive at baseline, limiting conclusions about previously exposed vaccinees.

The CDR1 and CDR2 encoded by the germline V gene are SGDLS and YYNGEE. The germline V and J ends show losses of 1 base and 4 bases respectively, and no gene match explains 8 bases of the junction. CDR3 length: 16 amino acids, cysteine to phenylalanine. CDR3 DNA only is kept here, 48 bases in frame from base 1. The time point label corresponds to: about 28 days (+/-7) after the second vaccine dose. The treatment or condition label of this sample denotes: meningococcal conjugate vaccine given as trial control. Vaccinee samples were obtained from the UK trials COV001 and COV002, which included a single-blind randomized controlled phase 2/3 trial of AZD1222 (ChAdOx1 nCoV-19) in healthy adults. Trial participant PBMC samples were collected at day 0 and day 28 after the second dose for TCRbeta chain sequencing. The CDR3 regions of human TCRbeta chains were subjected to immunosequencing. The authors' analysis ran thus. Repertoire TCRs were matched against a reference library of SARS-CoV-2-specific TCRs generated with the MIRA antigen-specificity platform. Breadth was defined as the fraction of unique TCRs that were SARS-CoV-2-associated, and depth was defined as the fraction of total T cells that were SARS-CoV-2-associated. Using the MIRA data, each spike-specific TCR was mapped to the spike region that the TCR reacts to and placed in a CD4 or CD8 class. Log10-transformed breadth and depth values were compared by one-way ANOVA with Sidak's multiple comparisons tests. TCRdb carries this immuneACCESS record with in-frame sequences only. Its versions omit some clonotypes, under half of them owing to an unresolved V gene in the studies checked, with the rest unexplained. V and J calls and clone size are those listed in that table; D and trimming were worked out from the DNA. Counted in this sample were some 200,000 clones; approximately 94% of them appeared once. The ten top clones hold about 1.5% of the sample.

The sequence joins TRBV9 to TRBJ2-3; 8 nucleotides in the junction match TRBD2. The sequences come from peripheral blood, collected 28 days after the second dose of the MenACWY control vaccine. The sequence derives from an adult who received the MenACWY meningococcal vaccine as a control. This receptor carries the CDR3 CASSVHGTSPSDTQYF. The DNA sequence is given as TGTGCCAGCAGCGTACACGGGACTAGTCCATCAGATACGCAGTATTTT.